This record covers a single T cell receptor beta chain. Its antigen remains unidentified. The PCR contained 60 Vbeta and 13 Jbeta primers. Using immunoSEQ multiplex PCR, the repertoire was profiled, and TCRdb retains in-frame clones only, with some absent. The sample holds roughly 150,000 clones, approximately 88% seen once. These data belong to a study of cytomegalovirus exposure and HLA in healthy donors. Study-level results: Based on reports, TCR beta sequences accurately predicted HLA-A and HLA-B alleles for most subjects. Some TCR beta chains (more than 150 of them) were listed as cytomegalovirus-associated.

The ends lost 6 bases at V and 4 bases at J; junction bases unmatched: 5. The germline V gene has CDR1 MNHNS and CDR2 SASEGT. The CDR3 extends over 14 amino acids. V usage is TRBV6-1 and J usage is TRBJ2-1; 8 nucleotides line up with TRBD1. The receptor's source is a boy aged 2 to 9 in good health and CMV-seronegative. What was sequenced was PBMCs. CDR3 loop: CASSRGLQYNEQFF. In DNA form, the CDR3 reads TGTGCCAGCAGCAGGGGGCTCCAATACAATGAGCAGTTCTTC.